This T cell receptor (beta chain) comes out of a study of blood T cell repertoires in COVID-19. Study in general: Nucleic acid was either cDNA or gDNA, and it came from T cells, B-cell-depleted T cells, or PBMCs.

This CDR3 comprises 18 residues. Germline V gene lookup returns CDR1 LNHDA and CDR2 SQIVND (reference sequence). Trimming took 0 bases from V and 0 from J; bases not matched to a gene: 7. Here immunoSEQ multiplex PCR was the method, and the copy in TCRdb shows in-frame clones only, minus some. In the table there are just over 650,000 clones, about 90% of which are singletons. The chain links TRBV19 to TRBJ1-1, with TRBD1 matching over 10 bases. Specimen: peripheral blood. The sequence was collected from a young woman with acute or convalescent COVID-19. CDR3 amino acids: CASSIDVGTGVMNTEAFF. In nucleotides, the CDR3 is TGTGCCAGTAGTATAGATGTGGGGACAGGGGTCATGAACACTGAAGCTTTCTTT.